This TCR beta chain came from a study of T-cell reconstitution after alpha-beta-depleted transplantation in children (TCRdb year 2016). In terms of the full investigation: Using TCR repertoire profiling, the study quantitatively followed how T-cell immune reconstitution unfolded in children after TCRalphabeta/CD19-depleted allogeneic hematopoietic cell transplantation. What the work shows at the level of the full study, not this receptor alone: Over the following months the frequencies of hyperexpanded clones went down, and after one year T-cell counts and TCRbeta diversity were mostly credited to newly produced T cells. Apparently early alphabetaT-cell count recovery about two months after transplant reportedly relied on only several hundred rapidly expanded clones derived from non-depleted graft cells. The high TCRbeta diversity at day 60 in some patients was ascribed to recipient T cells and intrathymic progenitors that had survived conditioning.

This clonotype was found many times. Its specific antigen is unknown. Nothing much larger sits one base from this clone, and base qualities are not available. The library relied on PCR. Reads for this sample came from an Illumina HiSeq 2500. TCR library preparation used molecular barcoding, with unique molecular identifiers applied to normalize quantification of the TCRbeta repertoire. TCRdb reprocessing: public reads trimmed at Q25 with fastp, clones called with MiXCR, in-frame beta chains kept. Every distinct CDR3 protein forms one entry, paired with its most common genes and DNA. The sample profile shows about 600,000 distinct CDR3 sequences; 10% to 15% of them were found once. The ten largest make up about 2.2% of the sample. V is cut by 8 bases and J by 4 bases, and the space between the germline ends is 11 bases. From the germline V gene, CDR1 is LGHNA and CDR2 is YNFKEQ. From the cysteine up to the phenylalanine, the CDR3 has a length of 13 residues. Only the CDR3 DNA is retained, 39 bases long and in frame from the first base.

The treatment or condition tag for this specimen amounts to: allogeneic hematopoietic cell transplantation with graft depleted of TCRalphabeta T cells and CD19 B cells. The children who served as transplant recipients had been given grafts of TCRalphabeta/CD19-depleted allogeneic hematopoietic cells. The sequence was obtained from a male patient aged 10 to 17 who had a stem cell transplant for acute myeloid leukemia, so the T cells may come from the graft donor. Rearrangement joined TRBV4-2 to TRBJ2-2; the D gene is perhaps TRBD1 or TRBD2, as each covers 5 bases. Specimen: PBMCs, mostly from graft donor cells, collected 360 days after TCRalphabeta/CD19-depleted stem cell transplant. The CDR3 reads as follows: CASPWGSTGELFF. At the DNA level, the sequence is TGTGCCAGCCCCTGGGGGAGCACCGGGGAGCTGTTTTTT.